This TCR beta chain is drawn from a study of OX40 agonist ivuxolimab in advanced cancers. TCRdb keeps only in-frame clones here, not all; method: immunoSEQ multiplex PCR. The sample comprises 100,000 or so clones, 75% to 95% of which are singletons, and approximately 0.55% rests with the top ten. The CDR3 covers 14 residues. The V end was cut by 6 bases, the J end by 4 bases, with 10 bases between. Per the germline V gene, CDR1 is MDHEN and CDR2 is SYDVKM. This TCR derives from an adult with an advanced solid tumor such as melanoma, head and neck, liver or kidney cancer. The J gene is TRBJ2-6, the V gene TRBV28; D is uncertain. The material sequenced was CD4+ or CD8+ T cells sorted from blood, taken in a trial of the OX40 agonist ivuxolimab. CDR3 protein: CASSQDSGANVLTF. In nucleotides, the CDR3 is TGTGCCAGCAGCCAAGATTCAGGGGCCAACGTCCTGACTTTC.